Below, 28 T cell receptor beta chains from the same sample are listed, as sequenced in a study of blood T cells in healthy people across ages (dated by TCRdb to 2013 to 2016). Library generation was performed with 5' RACE. TCRdb records Illumina HiSeq 2500 as the sequencer. A second roughly 6 to 11 cycle PCR used a sample-barcoded 5' primer and a J-beta primer mix. In-frame beta chains were kept once TCRdb had trimmed the public reads at Q25 with fastp and called clones with MiXCR. When rows share a CDR3 protein, they turn into one entry using the most common DNA and genes. Here the sample has hundreds of thousands of distinct CDR3 sequences; about 43% occur a single time. The top ten constitute around 30% of the sample. Specimen: blood. These receptors all come from a man older than 75 in good health.

The rearrangement joins TRBV7-2 to TRBJ2-3; TRBD2 agrees at 8 bases. This CDR3 comprises 16 residues. J was trimmed by 6 bases and V by 6 bases; bases with no gene match: 14. CDR1 is SGHTA and CDR2 is FQGNSA in the germline V gene. DNA for the CDR3: TGTGCCAGCAGGGTTGGGGAGGGACTAGTTCTTGATACGCAGTATTTT. Translating it yields CASRVGEGLVLDTQYF.

In the case of this clonotype: One end of the junction fails to match germline, which may point to a read error. The rearrangement uses TRBV4-2 and TRBJ2-3; D may be TRBD1 or TRBD2 (5 bases each). CDR3 size: 18 residues. The germline CDR1 and CDR2 sequences are LGHNA and YNFKEQ. CDR3 coding DNA: TGTGCCAACAGCCAAGGGACCTTGGGCAGATTAACCACAGATACGCAGTATTTT. This codes for CANSQGTLGRLTTDTQYF.

As for this clonotype: A read error may produce the germline difference seen at one junction end. The rearrangement uses TRBV28 and TRBJ1-1; D unclear. Germline V CDR1 and CDR2: MDHEN, SYDVKM. This CDR3 has 11 amino acids. The CDR3 DNA sequence: TGTGCCGGCAGTTCTCGAAGTGAAGCTTTCTTT. The encoded protein is CAGSSRSEAFF.

The chain links TRBV12-3 or TRBV12-4 to TRBJ2-7; tentatively, D is TRBD2 (8 bases). V lost 5 bases and J lost 3, with 20 bases in between. There are 16 residues in the CDR3. The chain's CDR3 is CASSLGGGRGYYEQYF. The CDR3 DNA reads TGTGCCAGCAGTCTCGGGGGGGGCAGGGGGTACTACGAGCAGTACTTC.

CDR3 sequence: CASSITSTAYNEQFF. CDR3 sequence (DNA): TGTGCCAGCAGCATAACTAGCACCGCCTACAATGAGCAGTTCTTC. The rearrangement links TRBV21-1 to TRBJ2-1; TRBD2, the table's D call, lacks a check against the DNA. TRBV21-1 corresponds to a pseudogene. The CDR3 is made up of 15 amino acids.

The CDR3 sequence: CSAKPEKVQYF. The CDR3 coding sequence is TGCAGTGCTAAGCCGGAGAAGGTCCAGTACTTC. The V call is TRBV20-1, the J call TRBJ2-5; D not resolved. In germline, CDR1 is DFQATT, CDR2 SNEGSKA (reference sequence). The CDR3 sequence is 11 residues long. Trimming took 4 bases from V and 10 from J, leaving 13 bases between them.

This clonotype showed up just a few times. This CDR3 reads CASSPTNGQYGYTF. The CDR3 coding sequence is TGTGCCAGCAGCCCGACCAACGGACAGTATGGCTACACCTTC. The chain couples TRBV7-2 to TRBJ1-2; the D gene is possibly TRBD1 (6 bases). CDR1 and CDR2 from the germline V gene are SGHTA and FQGNSA. This CDR3 spans 14 amino acids. V lost 5 bases and J lost 5, with 15 bases in between.

This clonotype was counted once. The chain joins TRBV6-2 or TRBV6-3 to TRBJ2-1, with D unresolved. The germline V and J ends were trimmed by 10 bases and 10 bases, with 26 bases remaining between them. CDR3 length: 15 amino acids. CDR1 is MNHEY and CDR2 is SVGEGT in the germline V gene. The CDR3 region has the DNA TGTGCCAACACCCTCAGCAGGAGTGATGCCTACGAGCAGTTCTTC. Its translation is CANTLSRSDAYEQFF.

The genes are TRBV29-1 and TRBJ2-2; TRBD2 matches 10 bases. V shed 5 bases and J 5 bases; nucleotides not matched to a gene: 5. The germline V gene has CDR1 SQVTM and CDR2 ANQGSEA. CDR3 length equals 14 residues. CDR3 DNA sequence: TGCAGCGTTCGAGCGGGGGGGAGGACCGGGGAGCTGTTTTTT. This codes for CSVRAGGRTGELFF.

Concerning this clonotype itself: The junction does not match germline at one end; this may be a read error. V gene TRBV28 combines with J gene TRBJ2-3; 10 nucleotides agree with TRBD2. Per the germline V gene, CDR1 is MDHEN and CDR2 is SYDVKM. This CDR3 region has 17 residues. Written as DNA, the CDR3 is TGTGCCAGCAGTTCTCTAGCGGGGGTCCAAGGCACAGGTACGCAGTATTTT. Residues: CASSSLAGVQGTGTQYF.

The chain links TRBV20-1 to TRBJ2-5; unclear D gene. The DNA end is more similar to TRBJ2-7, so the J call may be wrong. The CDR3 extends over 13 amino acids. Germline V gives CDR1 DFQATT, CDR2 SNEGSKA (reference sequence). The CDR3 DNA sequence: TGCAGTGCTAGAGATCGTGTAGTCTACGAGCAGTACTTC. Translating gives CSARDRVVYEQYF.

The chain recombines TRBV30 with TRBJ2-2, with TRBD1 matching 7 bases. V shed 0 bases and J 6 bases; nucleotides not matched to a gene: 4. There are 14 residues in the CDR3. Germline V gene lookup returns CDR1 GTSNPN and CDR2 SVGIG (reference sequence). The CDR3 nucleotides read TGTGCCTGGAGTGTAGGGGGCGCATCCGGGGAGCTGTTTTTT. This codes for CAWSVGGASGELFF.

In this sample, this clonotype turned up many times. The genes are TRBV29-1 and TRBJ2-1; 10 positions agree with TRBD1. The CDR3 has 14 amino acids. CDR1 SQVTM and CDR2 ANQGSEA come from the germline V gene. Trimming at V came to 2 bases and at J to 12 bases, leaving 10 bases not matched to a gene. DNA of the CDR3: TGCAGCGTTGAACAACTGCGACAGGGGGCTGGGCAGTTCTTC. Protein product: CSVEQLRQGAGQFF.

J is TRBJ2-5 and V is TRBV2, with 7 bases fitting TRBD2. There are 16 residues in the CDR3. Germline CDR1 and CDR2: SNHLY and FYNNEI. J was trimmed by 2 bases and V by 0 bases; bases with no gene match: 6. CDR3 nucleotides: TGTGCCAGCAGTGAAGCGGGTATAGCGGGTCAAGAGACCCAGTACTTC. Its protein is CASSEAGIAGQETQYF. Together with reference TRBV2 and TRBJ2-5, the CDR3 gives the full variable domain: EPEVTQTPSHQVTQMGQEVILRCVPISNHLYFYWYRQILGQKVEFLVSFYNNEISEKSEIFDDQFSVERPDGSNFTLKIRSTKLEDSAMYFCASSEAGIAGQETQYFGPGTRLLVL.

The chain carries TRBV11-2 and TRBJ2-5, with D possibly called TRBD1 or TRBD2 (5 bases each). This CDR3 is 15 amino acids long. V dropped 7 bases and J dropped 1 base, with 16 bases sitting between them. Germline V CDR1 and CDR2: SGHAT, FQNNGV. The CDR3 nucleotides are TGTGCCAGCACCTACCGGGGCACCTTCCAAGAGACCCAGTACTTC. Its translation is CASTYRGTFQETQYF.

Notes on this clonotype: One end of the junction is discordant with germline, which a read error may explain. This rearrangement joins TRBV5-1 to TRBJ2-7; 9 bases agree with TRBD2. The V gene's germline CDR1 is SGHRS and CDR2 YFSETQ. The CDR3 consists of 14 residues. CDR3 protein: CASHPTSGSYGQYF. The CDR3 coding sequence is TGCGCCAGCCACCCGACTAGCGGTTCCTACGGGCAGTACTTC.

The V and J genes are TRBV20-1 and TRBJ1-1, with 8 positions matching TRBD1. Unmatched junction bases numbered 8, after V lost 2 bases and J lost 6 bases. From germline, CDR1 is DFQATT and CDR2 SNEGSKA (reference sequence). The CDR3 length is 14 residues. CDR3 sequence reads: CSARTTGAWAEAFF. The DNA for the CDR3 is TGCAGTGCTAGAACGACAGGGGCATGGGCTGAAGCTTTCTTT.

The CDR3 region is CASSLAAGGGTEAFF. The CDR3 nucleotides read TGTGCCAGCAGCTTAGCGGCGGGAGGCGGGACTGAAGCTTTCTTT. V and J are TRBV7-2 and TRBJ1-1; no reliable D call. The length of the CDR3 is 15 residues. Trimming took 0 bases from V and 5 from J, leaving 13 bases between them. In germline, CDR1 is SGHTA, CDR2 FQGNSA.

The sample holds one count of this clonotype. V is TRBV7-9 and J is TRBJ2-5; 7 bases agree with TRBD2. Germline V gives CDR1 SEHNR, CDR2 FQNEAQ (reference sequence). Trimming at V came to 5 bases and at J to 11 bases, leaving 14 bases not matched to a gene. The CDR3 is made up of 14 amino acids. The CDR3 loop is CASSLGGTSYGQYF. CDR3 bases: TGTGCCAGCAGCCTCGGGGGGACTTCCTACGGGCAGTACTTC.

A remark on this clonotype: A read error may be the cause here, since a much bigger clone is one base away. This sequence joins TRBV5-1 and TRBJ1-6; D may be TRBD1 (6 bases). Trimming took off 4 bases at V and 6 bases at J, with 11 bases between the two ends. This CDR3 is built from 14 residues. Germline loops: CDR1 SGHRS, CDR2 YFSETQ. The CDR3 coding sequence is TGCGCCAGCAGCCAGGACAGTAGTAATTCACCCCTCCACTTT. This translates into CASSQDSSNSPLHF.

This clonotype appeared many times. The CDR3 nucleotides are TGTGCCAGCAGCCCCGCTGGAGGAGGGGGGGCGTCCACAGATACGCAGTATTTT. Its translation: CASSPAGGGGASTDTQYF. The chain combines TRBV4-2 with TRBJ2-3, with D possibly being TRBD2 (7 bases). Trimming stripped 4 bases from V and 2 bases from J, with 22 bases between. CDR3 length equals 18 residues. Germline V gene lookup returns CDR1 LGHNA and CDR2 YNFKEQ.

In this sample, this clonotype turned up a few times. The rearrangement joins TRBV7-8 to TRBJ2-7; TRBD1 matches 7 bases. The CDR3 has 16 amino acids. CDR1 SGHVS and CDR2 FQNEAQ come from the germline V gene. V was pared by 2 bases and J by 2 bases, with 9 bases of the junction left unmatched. The CDR3, as DNA: TGTGCCAGCAGCTTACCATCCCGACAGGGACCCTACGAGCAGTACTTC. It translates to CASSLPSRQGPYEQYF.

The J gene is TRBJ2-1, the V gene TRBV7-2; TRBD2 agrees at 13 bases. The ends lost 6 bases at V and 11 bases at J; junction bases unmatched: 4. The CDR3 contains 13 residues. Per germline, CDR1 SGHTA and CDR2 FQGNSA. The CDR3 is CASRPGTSGKQFF. CDR3 nucleotides: TGTGCCAGCAGACCCGGGACTAGCGGGAAGCAGTTCTTC.

This chain connects TRBV7-2 to TRBJ2-4; TRBD2 aligns across 9 bases. Germline V lookup: CDR1 SGHTA, CDR2 FQGNSA. CDR3 length: 19 residues. Unmatched junction bases numbered 14, after V lost 2 bases and J lost 3 bases. The CDR3 sequence: CASSLFGFGAGGGKNIQYF. CDR3 in DNA: TGTGCCAGCAGCTTATTTGGTTTTGGGGCGGGAGGGGGCAAAAACATTCAGTACTTC.

V usage is TRBV29-1 and J usage is TRBJ1-2; no definite D call. Germline CDR1 is SQVTM and CDR2 is ANQGSEA. The ends were cut back, 0 bases at V and 1 base at J, with 9 bases in the middle. CDR3 length: 14 residues. The CDR3 nucleotides read TGCAGCGTTGAAGATGTAGAATTTAACTATGGCTACACCTTC. Translating it yields CSVEDVEFNYGYTF.

This clonotype came up a few times. The chain links TRBV7-8 to TRBJ2-3; TRBD2 aligns across 9 bases. Looked up from germline, CDR1 is SGHVS and CDR2 is FQNEAQ. CDR3 length: 16 amino acids. With V trimmed by 1 base and J by 4 bases, 6 bases remained unmatched. This chain's CDR3 is CASSLVGGGGADTQYF. CDR3 bases: TGTGCCAGCAGCTTAGTGGGCGGGGGGGGTGCAGATACGCAGTATTTT.

The chain joins TRBV3-1 to TRBJ2-5, with a weak D call TRBD2 (5 bases). The CDR3 runs to 16 residues. Germline CDR1 LGHDT, CDR2 YNNKEL (reference sequence). V was shortened by 4 bases and J by 5 bases, with 20 bases between the two germline ends. CDR3 sequence: CASSPPMRTLGETQYF. The CDR3 coding sequence is TGTGCCAGCAGCCCCCCGATGCGGACTCTAGGGGAGACCCAGTACTTC.

This clonotype turned up a few times. This chain links TRBV7-2 with TRBJ1-2; 7 bases align to TRBD1. The germline V gene has CDR1 SGHTA and CDR2 FQGNSA. The CDR3 is 14 residues long. After removal of 3 bases from V and 2 bases from J, the junction contained 3 bases not matched to a gene. The CDR3 DNA sequence: TGTGCCAGCAGCTTGACAGGGTTCAACTATGGCTACACCTTC. Translation: CASSLTGFNYGYTF.